The 24 T cell receptor beta chains below come from one sample, sequenced in a study of OX40 agonist ivuxolimab in advanced cancers. Clones were read by immunoSEQ multiplex PCR, and TCRdb kept only the in-frame ones, dropping some. The sample includes tens of thousands of clones, under 95% seen only once; the top ten take 0.5% to 0.75%. This material consisted of CD4+ or CD8+ T cells sorted from blood, taken in a trial of the OX40 agonist ivuxolimab. These receptors were collected from an adult with an advanced solid tumor such as melanoma, head and neck, liver or kidney cancer.

The chain links TRBV11-1 to TRBJ1-2, with D maybe TRBD1 (5 bases). V lost 10 bases, J lost 4 bases, and 13 bases lay in between. Per the germline V gene, CDR1 is SGHAT and CDR2 is FQDESV (reference sequence). This CDR3 region has 12 residues. The CDR3 protein is CATQGFSYGYTF. In DNA, the CDR3 is TGTGCCACCCAGGGATTCAGCTATGGCTACACCTTC. Full variable domain (remainder filled in from reference TRBV11-1 and TRBJ1-2): EAEVAQSPRYKITEKSQAVAFWCDPISGHATLYWYRQILGQGPELLVQFQDESVVDDSQLPKDRFSAERLKGVDSTLKIQPAELGDSAMYLCATQGFSYGYTFGSGTRLTVV.

Comment on this clone: The junction departs from germline at one end; a sequencing error may be responsible. V is TRBV6-1 and J is TRBJ1-1, with D unclear. Germline CDR1 MNHNS, CDR2 SASEGT. The CDR3 has 12 residues. CDR3 bases: TGTGCCAGCAGTTGGTTAGACGGTCCGGCCGCCTTT. This codes for CASSWLDGPAAF.

The chain combines TRBV5-1 with TRBJ2-7; D remains ambiguous. The CDR3 loop spans 14 amino acids. The germline V gene encodes CDR1 SGHRS and CDR2 YFSETQ. The ends were cut back, 1 base at V and 2 bases at J, with 10 bases in the middle. CDR3 DNA: TGCGCCAGCAGCTTGAGTGACAATCCCTACGAGCAGTACTTC. It is translated as CASSLSDNPYEQYF. The full variable domain, in which reference TRBV5-1 and TRBJ2-7 provide the parts outside the CDR3, is KAGVTQTPRYLIKTRGQQVTLSCSPISGHRSVSWYQQTPGQGLQFLFEYFSETQRNKGNFPGRFSGRQFSNSRSEMNVSTLELGDSALYLCASSLSDNPYEQYFGPGTRLTVT.

The chain recombines TRBV11-1 with TRBJ2-7, with 8 bases identical to TRBD1. The CDR3 has 14 residues. CDR1 and CDR2 (germline): SGHAT, FQDESV (reference sequence). The ends lost 4 bases at V and 4 bases at J; junction bases unmatched: 6. CDR3 nucleotides: TGTGCCAGCAGCTCCCGGGACAGGCGTTACGAGCAGTACTTC. Translated, it gives CASSSRDRRYEQYF.

This clone appeared a single time. The chain carries TRBV6-1 and TRBJ1-1; no clear D gene. This CDR3 has 12 amino acids. The V end was cut by 5 bases, the J end by 4 bases, with 8 bases between. Germline CDR1 reads MNHNS; CDR2 reads SASEGT. DNA of the CDR3: TGTGCCAGCAGTTCGATAGGCACTGAAGCTTTCTTT. This encodes CASSSIGTEAFF.

There are a few counts of this clone. The genes are TRBV9 and TRBJ1-1; D ambiguous. Trimming took 4 bases from V and 5 from J, leaving 9 bases between them. The CDR3 is 12 residues long. CDR1 is SGDLS, CDR2 YYNGEE, per germline. CDR3 nucleotides: TGTGCCAGCAGCCCACTAGGGACTGAAGCTTTCTTT. This gives the protein CASSPLGTEAFF.

The rearrangement joins TRBV5-1 to TRBJ2-7, with unresolved D. CDR3 size: 15 residues. The V gene's germline CDR1 is SGHRS and CDR2 YFSETQ. V lost 4 bases, J lost 6 bases, and 20 bases lay in between. CDR3 nucleotides: TGCGCCAGCAGCCCTTTCGGCCCCTCATCAACCGAGCAGTACTTC. Amino acid sequence: CASSPFGPSSTEQYF.

The J gene is TRBJ2-5, the V gene TRBV7-8; 12 nucleotides align to TRBD2. CDR3 length: 16 amino acids. Germline V gene sequence: CDR1 SGHVS, CDR2 FQNEAQ. V lost 1 base, J lost 4 bases, and 4 bases stayed unmatched. The CDR3 spells CASSLGELAGGETQYF. The CDR3 coding sequence is TGTGCCAGCAGCTTAGGGGAACTAGCGGGAGGAGAGACCCAGTACTTC.

The rearrangement uses TRBV6-1 and TRBJ2-1; 7 bases match TRBD1. Trimming removed 4 bases from V and 3 bases from J; junction bases left unmatched: 9. Germline V lookup: CDR1 MNHNS, CDR2 SASEGT. The CDR3 has 16 amino acids. The CDR3 nucleotides read TGTGCCAGCAGTGTAAACCCGGGACAGTTCTACAATGAGCAGTTCTTC. Translation: CASSVNPGQFYNEQFF.

The V call is TRBV18, the J call TRBJ1-1; D not resolved. Between the trimmed V and J ends, which lost 3 bases and 4 bases, there was a span of 9 bases. This CDR3 spans 13 amino acids. CDR1 and CDR2 from the germline V gene are KGHSH and LQKENI. The CDR3 sequence is CASSPGEATEAFF. CDR3 bases: TGTGCCAGCTCACCGGGCGAGGCCACTGAAGCTTTCTTT.

This clone has only one observation. V is TRBV6-1 and J is TRBJ2-1; D might be TRBD1 (5 bases). Between the trimmed V and J ends, which lost 6 bases and 4 bases, there was a span of 10 bases. The CDR3 is 13 residues long. In germline, CDR1 is MNHNS, CDR2 SASEGT. CDR3: CASRKQGYNEQFF. CDR3 bases: TGTGCCAGCAGAAAGCAGGGTTACAATGAGCAGTTCTTC.

This chain links TRBV19 with TRBJ1-4; 8 bases are shared with TRBD1. V lost 4 bases and J lost 4; bases outside the gene matches: 8. This CDR3 contains 16 residues. CDR1 and CDR2 from the germline V gene are LNHDA and SQIVND (reference sequence). In DNA form, the CDR3 reads TGTGCCAGTAGTAAAAACGGACAGGGTATTAATGAAAAACTGTTTTTT. Its protein product is CASSKNGQGINEKLFF.

The chain employs TRBV2 and TRBJ2-3, with 11 bases fitting TRBD1. The germline gives CDR1 SNHLY, CDR2 FYNNEI. The CDR3 covers 15 residues. Trimming removed 8 bases from V and 4 bases from J; junction bases left unmatched: 8. CDR3 amino acids: CASGKGQGASDTQYF. Written as DNA, the CDR3 is TGTGCCAGCGGAAAAGGACAGGGGGCTTCAGATACGCAGTATTTT.

The chain couples TRBV6-6 to TRBJ1-5; the D gene is possibly TRBD1 (5 bases). V dropped 4 bases and J dropped 7 bases, with 14 bases sitting between them. The CDR3 loop spans 14 amino acids. Germline lookup yields CDR1 MNHNY and CDR2 SVGAGI (reference sequence). CDR3 in DNA: TGTGCCAGCAGTTCTGGGCAGGGCGGACAGCCCCAGCATTTT. Translating it yields CASSSGQGGQPQHF.

The gene calls are TRBV5-1 and TRBJ1-3; 7 bases are shared with TRBD1. The CDR3 runs to 16 residues. CDR1 is SGHRS, CDR2 YFSETQ, per germline. Trimming cost V 4 bases and J 1 base; bases outside gene matches: 8. In DNA form, the CDR3 reads TGCGCCAGCAGCATAGACAGGGCGACTTCTGGAAACACCATATATTTT. It specifies CASSIDRATSGNTIYF.

This rearrangement joins TRBV10-1 to TRBJ2-1, with 10 bases that match TRBD2. The junction had 6 bases not matched to a gene; V was cut back by 0 bases and J by 7 bases. Per the germline V gene, CDR1 is WNHNN and CDR2 is SYGVQD (reference sequence). This CDR3 is built from 16 residues. CDR3 protein: CASSESTSGRNNEQFF. The CDR3 DNA sequence: TGCGCCAGCAGTGAGTCGACTAGCGGGCGAAATAATGAGCAGTTCTTC.

The chain is built from TRBV27 and TRBJ2-2; perhaps TRBD2 as D (6 bases). Germline V gene sequence: CDR1 MNHEY, CDR2 SMNVEV (reference sequence). Trimming removed 3 bases from V and 5 bases from J, with 16 bases in between. The CDR3 spans 16 residues. Written as DNA, the CDR3 is TGTGCCAGCAGTTTCGCGGGACCTCTTAAGACCGGGGAGCTGTTTTTT. Translated, it gives CASSFAGPLKTGELFF.

This chain's CDR3 is CASSLSIDTQYF. In DNA form, the CDR3 reads TGTGCCAGCAGTCTTTCAATTGATACGCAGTATTTT. The chain is built from TRBV5-8 and TRBJ2-3; no clear D. The V gene lost 5 bases and the J gene lost 6 bases, with 10 bases spanning the gap. CDR3 length: 12 amino acids. CDR1 and CDR2 from the germline V gene are SGHTS and YDEGEE.

The chain combines TRBV5-1 with TRBJ2-2; TRBD1 agrees at 9 bases. CDR3 length: 16 residues. V trimming: 2 bases; J trimming: 5 bases; junction bases outside the gene matches: 7. Per germline, CDR1 SGHRS and CDR2 YFSETQ. The CDR3 region has the DNA TGCGCCAGCAGCTTAGCCGGACAGGGGATGACCGGGGAGCTGTTTTTT. It is translated as CASSLAGQGMTGELFF.

The V gene is TRBV7-3, the J gene TRBJ2-7, with D hard to call. The germline V gene encodes CDR1 SGHTA and CDR2 FQGTGA. This CDR3 contains 14 residues. V was trimmed by 2 bases and J by 0 bases, leaving 8 bases between them. The CDR3 sequence is CASSLGVRSYEQYF. CDR3 DNA: TGTGCCAGCAGCTTAGGAGTGCGCTCCTACGAGCAGTACTTC.

The V gene is TRBV19, the J gene TRBJ1-2, with TRBD1 as a possible D gene (5 bases). Germline lookup yields CDR1 LNHDA and CDR2 SQIVND (reference sequence). V was clipped by 6 bases and J by 3 bases, with 11 bases between them. The CDR3 runs to 13 residues. The CDR3, as DNA: TGTGCCAGTAGAAATACAGGTGACTATGGCTACACCTTC. This sequence encodes CASRNTGDYGYTF.

The chain combines TRBV30 with TRBJ2-2, with D maybe TRBD2 (6 bases). Germline V gives CDR1 GTSNPN, CDR2 SVGIG (reference sequence). There are 14 residues in the CDR3. V was pared by 1 base and J by 5 bases, with 11 bases between. The CDR3 spells CAWSGPGGTGELFF. The DNA for the CDR3 is TGTGCCTGGAGTGGCCCAGGAGGGACCGGGGAGCTGTTTTTT.

This clone was seen only a few times. J is TRBJ2-3 and V is TRBV29-1; 9 nucleotides align to TRBD2. The germline CDR1 and CDR2 sequences are SQVTM and ANQGSEA. V lost 2 bases and J lost 2; bases outside the gene matches: 8. This CDR3 is 16 amino acids long. CDR3 sequence (DNA): TGCAGCGTTGAACTCCCTATAGCGGGGGCCACAGATACGCAGTATTTT. Translation: CSVELPIAGATDTQYF.

The chain links TRBV19 to TRBJ2-6; D is perhaps TRBD1 (6 bases). CDR3 size: 17 residues. Trimming stripped 6 bases from V and 0 bases from J, with 15 bases between. Germline CDR1 is LNHDA and CDR2 is SQIVND (reference sequence). The CDR3 protein is CASSPGQRNSGANVLTF. Written as DNA, the CDR3 is TGTGCCAGTAGCCCCGGACAGCGAAACTCTGGGGCCAACGTCCTGACTTTC.